This TCR beta chain is from a study of shared clonotypes between healthy human individuals. Study conclusions and caveats: Generation probabilities were higher for clonotypes shared across all four sorted-subset donors than for unshared ones.

Turning to this clone: Its antigen remains unidentified.

CD8 cells regarded as naive lacked CD45RO, were positively chosen for CCR7, and omitted terminally differentiated effector memory CD45RA+ cells. Sequenced by immunoSEQ multiplex PCR; TCRdb stores in-frame clones only, minus some. The table lists about 1.9 million clones, roughly 93% of them singletons. The CDR3 runs 16 residues. V was shortened by 7 bases and J by 7 bases, with 23 bases between the two germline ends. Germline V lookup: CDR1 MNHEY, CDR2 SMNVEV (reference sequence). This receptor was taken from a man aged 18 to 35 in good health. Some clones in this sample may be carry-over from other donors' samples. The material sequenced was naive CD8+ T cells from PBMCs. The J gene is TRBJ2-1, the V gene TRBV27, with a possible D match to TRBD2 (5 bases). In DNA, the CDR3 is TGTGCCAGCACCCCCGCCCGGGGTCGAAGGTGGAATGAGCAGTTCTTC. It specifies CASTPARGRRWNEQFF.